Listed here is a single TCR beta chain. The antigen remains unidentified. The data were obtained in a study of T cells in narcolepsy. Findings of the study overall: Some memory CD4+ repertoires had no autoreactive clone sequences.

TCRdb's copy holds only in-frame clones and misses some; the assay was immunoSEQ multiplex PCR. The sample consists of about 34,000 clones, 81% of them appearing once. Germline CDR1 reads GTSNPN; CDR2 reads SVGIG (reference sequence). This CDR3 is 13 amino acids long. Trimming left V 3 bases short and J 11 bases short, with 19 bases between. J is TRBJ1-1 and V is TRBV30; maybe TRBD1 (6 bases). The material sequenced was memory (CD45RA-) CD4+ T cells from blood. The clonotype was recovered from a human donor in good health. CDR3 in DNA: TGTGCCTGGAGCCCAGAGAGAAGGGGGGCGGCTTTCTTT. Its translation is CAWSPERRGAAFF.